A selection of T cell receptor beta chains follows, all from one sample in a study of blood T cell repertoires in COVID-19. TCRdb's copy holds only in-frame clones and misses some; the assay was immunoSEQ multiplex PCR. The table shows 75,000 or so clones, with approximately 91% occurring only once. Specimen: peripheral blood. Receptors were obtained from a man in his fifties or sixties with acute or convalescent COVID-19. Both conserved end residues are part of each CDR3. Each record gives: J gene, D gene, clone size, V gene, CDR3 protein, CDR3 DNA. The D gene is left open where the match is weak. Clone size appears in some rows only: once, few, many, or a class for an expanded clone.

J gene: TRBJ2-6
D gene: -
clone size: -
V gene: TRBV6-5
CDR3 protein: CASTSSGANVLTF
CDR3 DNA: TGTGCCAGCACCTCCTCTGGGGCCAACGTCCTGACTTTC

J gene: TRBJ2-3
D gene: -
clone size: -
V gene: TRBV11-3
CDR3 protein: CASSLEGADTQYF
CDR3 DNA: TGTGCCAGCAGCTTAGAAGGGGCAGATACGCAGTATTTT

J gene: TRBJ1-1
D gene: -
clone size: -
V gene: TRBV21-1
CDR3 protein: CASRRDRVERNTEAFF
CDR3 DNA: TGTGCCAGCAGGAGAGACAGGGTCGAGAGGAACACTGAAGCTTTCTTT

J gene: TRBJ1-4
D gene: -
clone size: -
V gene: TRBV4-2
CDR3 protein: CASSQDNGEKLFF
CDR3 DNA: TGTGCCAGCAGCCAAGATAACGGGGAAAAACTGTTTTTT

J gene: TRBJ2-5
D gene: -
clone size: -
V gene: TRBV5-1
CDR3 protein: CASSRTPGALETQYF
CDR3 DNA: TGCGCCAGCAGCCGGACCCCAGGGGCATTGGAGACCCAGTACTTC

J gene: TRBJ1-4
D gene: TRBD1
clone size: -
V gene: TRBV7-9
CDR3 protein: CASSLISGQGASSEKLFF
CDR3 DNA: TGTGCCAGCAGCTTAATTTCGGGACAGGGGGCAAGTAGTGAAAAACTGTTTTTT

J gene: TRBJ2-3
D gene: TRBD1
clone size: -
V gene: TRBV6-1
CDR3 protein: CASSEFGDREGDTQYF
CDR3 DNA: TGTGCCAGCAGTGAATTCGGGGACAGGGAAGGAGATACGCAGTATTTT

J gene: TRBJ1-1
D gene: TRBD1
clone size: -
V gene: TRBV3-1/TRBV3-2
CDR3 protein: CASRPPRQGAEAFF
CDR3 DNA: TGTGCCAGCAGACCGCCCAGGCAGGGGGCTGAAGCTTTCTTT

J gene: TRBJ1-4
D gene: -
clone size: -
V gene: TRBV6-5
CDR3 protein: CASSSVATNEKLFF
CDR3 DNA: TGTGCCAGCAGTTCAGTTGCAACTAATGAAAAACTGTTTTTT

J gene: TRBJ2-1
D gene: TRBD1
clone size: -
V gene: TRBV3-1/TRBV3-2
CDR3 protein: CASSLTGDQPNEQFF
CDR3 DNA: TGTGCCAGCAGCCTAACAGGGGATCAGCCCAATGAGCAGTTCTTC

J gene: TRBJ1-6
D gene: TRBD1
clone size: -
V gene: TRBV3-1/TRBV3-2
CDR3 protein: CASSQGTGYNSPLHF
CDR3 DNA: TGTGCCAGCAGCCAAGGGACAGGGTATAATTCACCCCTCCACTTT

J gene: TRBJ2-2
D gene: TRBD1
clone size: -
V gene: TRBV19
CDR3 protein: CASSSRQGFRGELFF
CDR3 DNA: TGTGCCAGTAGTTCAAGACAGGGGTTCCGAGGGGAGCTGTTTTTT

J gene: TRBJ1-1
D gene: TRBD1
clone size: -
V gene: TRBV6-5
CDR3 protein: CASTQTGVNTEAFF
CDR3 DNA: TGTGCCAGCACCCAGACAGGGGTGAACACTGAAGCTTTCTTT

J gene: TRBJ2-7
D gene: TRBD2
clone size: -
V gene: TRBV27
CDR3 protein: CASSKSAGGYEQYF
CDR3 DNA: TGTGCCAGCAGCAAATCTGCGGGGGGCTACGAGCAGTACTTC

J gene: TRBJ2-7
D gene: -
clone size: -
V gene: TRBV10-2
CDR3 protein: CASSEMGTYSYEQYF
CDR3 DNA: TGCGCCAGCAGTGAGATGGGCACCTACTCCTACGAGCAGTACTTC

J gene: TRBJ1-2
D gene: TRBD1
clone size: -
V gene: TRBV27
CDR3 protein: CASSERTGLYGYTF
CDR3 DNA: TGTGCCAGCAGCGAAAGGACAGGTCTCTATGGCTACACCTTC

J gene: TRBJ1-2
D gene: -
clone size: -
V gene: TRBV29-1
CDR3 protein: CSATERQSNYGYTF
CDR3 DNA: TGCAGCGCCACAGAACGACAGAGTAACTATGGCTACACCTTC

J gene: TRBJ1-4
D gene: TRBD1
clone size: -
V gene: TRBV2
CDR3 protein: CASSAQGTRVEKLFF
CDR3 DNA: TGTGCCAGCAGTGCACAGGGGACCAGGGTTGAAAAACTGTTTTTT

J gene: TRBJ1-2
D gene: -
clone size: -
V gene: TRBV6-1
CDR3 protein: CASSESQGNYGYTF
CDR3 DNA: TGTGCCAGCAGTGAATCACAGGGTAACTATGGCTACACCTTC

J gene: TRBJ2-2
D gene: TRBD1
clone size: -
V gene: TRBV5-1
CDR3 protein: CASSPGTGGWTGELFF
CDR3 DNA: TGCGCCAGCAGCCCGGGGACAGGGGGCTGGACCGGGGAGCTGTTTTTT

J gene: TRBJ2-7
D gene: TRBD1
clone size: -
V gene: TRBV27
CDR3 protein: CASTPTGTSYEQYF
CDR3 DNA: TGTGCCAGCACCCCGACAGGGACCTCCTACGAGCAGTACTTC

J gene: TRBJ1-4
D gene: -
clone size: once
V gene: TRBV5-1
CDR3 protein: CASTRGTDDEKLFF
CDR3 DNA: TGCGCCAGCACCCGCGGGACGGACGATGAAAAACTGTTTTTT

J gene: TRBJ2-7
D gene: -
clone size: -
V gene: TRBV9
CDR3 protein: CASSFRDFSSYEQYF
CDR3 DNA: TGTGCCAGCAGCTTCAGGGATTTTTCATCCTACGAGCAGTACTTC

J gene: TRBJ2-5
D gene: TRBD2
clone size: few
V gene: TRBV3-1/TRBV3-2
CDR3 protein: CASSLRGQETQYF
CDR3 DNA: TGTGCCAGCAGCCTGCGGGGGCAAGAGACCCAGTACTTC

J gene: TRBJ2-2
D gene: -
clone size: -
V gene: TRBV6-5
CDR3 protein: CASSSERQANTGELFF
CDR3 DNA: TGTGCCAGCAGTTCTGAGAGACAGGCGAACACCGGGGAGCTGTTTTTT

J gene: TRBJ1-1
D gene: -
clone size: -
V gene: TRBV23-1
CDR3 protein: CASSQDKNQLNTEAFF
CDR3 DNA: TGCGCCAGCAGTCAAGACAAAAATCAACTGAACACTGAAGCTTTCTTT

J gene: TRBJ2-2
D gene: -
clone size: few
V gene: TRBV6-5
CDR3 protein: CASSYDRGANTGELFF
CDR3 DNA: TGTGCCAGCAGTTACGACCGGGGGGCAAACACCGGGGAGCTGTTTTTT

J gene: TRBJ2-7
D gene: TRBD1
clone size: -
V gene: TRBV6-5
CDR3 protein: CASSYGTGFYEQYF
CDR3 DNA: TGTGCCAGCAGTTACGGGACAGGGTTCTACGAGCAGTACTTC

J gene: TRBJ1-6
D gene: TRBD1
clone size: -
V gene: TRBV6-5
CDR3 protein: CASRTPGQSNSPLHF
CDR3 DNA: TGTGCCAGCAGAACACCGGGACAGTCGAATTCACCCCTCCACTTT

J gene: TRBJ1-1
D gene: -
clone size: -
V gene: TRBV6-5
CDR3 protein: CASSIQGGTEAFF
CDR3 DNA: TGTGCCAGCAGTATACAGGGTGGAACTGAAGCTTTCTTT

J gene: TRBJ2-2
D gene: TRBD1
clone size: -
V gene: TRBV11-3
CDR3 protein: CASSAPGQSNTGELFF
CDR3 DNA: TGTGCCAGCAGCGCTCCGGGACAGTCGAACACCGGGGAGCTGTTTTTT

J gene: TRBJ2-2
D gene: TRBD2
clone size: -
V gene: TRBV19
CDR3 protein: CASSITSGGAMYTGELFF
CDR3 DNA: TGTGCCAGTAGTATTACTAGCGGGGGGGCTATGTACACCGGGGAGCTGTTTTTT

J gene: TRBJ2-7
D gene: TRBD1
clone size: -
V gene: TRBV4-1
CDR3 protein: CASSQDGQGPTYEQYF
CDR3 DNA: TGCGCCAGCAGCCAAGATGGACAGGGACCTACCTACGAGCAGTACTTC

J gene: TRBJ2-4
D gene: -
clone size: -
V gene: TRBV12-3/TRBV12-4
CDR3 protein: CASSSGKNIQYF
CDR3 DNA: TGTGCCAGCAGTTCAGGAAAAAACATTCAGTACTTC

J gene: TRBJ2-5
D gene: TRBD1
clone size: -
V gene: TRBV6-5
CDR3 protein: CASSWDRGQETQYF
CDR3 DNA: TGTGCCAGCAGTTGGGACAGGGGACAAGAGACCCAGTACTTC

J gene: TRBJ1-2
D gene: -
clone size: -
V gene: TRBV28
CDR3 protein: CASSPGVIGYGYTF
CDR3 DNA: TGTGCCAGCAGCCCAGGGGTCATAGGCTATGGCTACACCTTC